The 29 T cell receptor beta chains below all came from one sample that was sequenced in a study of CD8 T cells in Susac syndrome. Random-hexamer reverse transcription was applied to roughly 0.5 to 1 ug RNA. TCRdb passed the immunoSEQ multiplex PCR reads through MiXCR, listing each CDR3 protein once. The table lists 95,000 to 150,000 distinct CDR3 sequences, roughly 95% of them singletons. Source material: CD4+ T cells from PBMCs. The receptor source for this set is a human donor with Susac syndrome.

This clonotype was seen more than once but under ten times. This sequence joins TRBV7-3 and TRBJ2-1; a weak D match, TRBD1 (6 bases). This CDR3 region has 16 residues. Trimming removed 3 bases from V and 3 bases from J, with 15 bases in between. Germline V gene sequence: CDR1 SGHTA, CDR2 FQGTGA. The CDR3 DNA reads as TGTGCCAGCAGCTTGTCGACAGGAAGAGACTACAATGAGCAGTTCTTC. It codes for CASSLSTGRDYNEQFF.

The V and J genes are TRBV29-1 and TRBJ1-1, with D uncertain. Germline V gene lookup returns CDR1 SQVTM and CDR2 ANQGSEA. Deletions cut 3 bases from V and 0 bases from J, with 8 bases between. The CDR3 contains 13 residues. CDR3 DNA sequence: TGCAGCGTTGAGAGACCCCTGAACACTGAAGCTTTCTTT. Amino acid sequence: CSVERPLNTEAFF. The whole variable domain, filled in from reference TRBV29-1 and TRBJ1-1, reads SAVISQKPSRDICQRGTSLTIQCQVDSQVTMMFWYRQQPGQSLTLIATANQGSEATYESGFVIDKFPISRPNLTFSTLTVSNMSPEDSSIYLCSVERPLNTEAFFGQGTRLTVV.

V and J are TRBV9 and TRBJ2-1, with 8 bases identical to TRBD2. The trim removed 3 bases at V and 1 base at J, leaving 21 bases unmatched. The length of the CDR3 is 21 residues. CDR1 and CDR2 (germline): SGDLS, YYNGEE. The DNA of the CDR3 is TGTGCCAGCAGCGACTCCTCTAGCGGGCTACCACCGGATGGGTCCTACAATGAGCAGTTCTTC. It specifies CASSDSSSGLPPDGSYNEQFF.

This chain links TRBV10-3 with TRBJ2-5, with 9 bases matching TRBD1. J lost 3 bases, V lost 9 bases, and 2 bases had no gene match. CDR3 length: 12 residues. CDR1 is ENHRY, CDR2 SYGVKD, per germline. CDR3 in amino acids: CAIRQGEETQYF. As DNA, the CDR3 is TGTGCCATAAGACAGGGGGAAGAGACCCAGTACTTC.

V usage is TRBV30 and J usage is TRBJ2-2; D is unclear. Trimming removed 3 bases at V and 0 bases at J, with 11 bases between. The CDR3 loop spans 15 amino acids. Per the germline V gene, CDR1 is GTSNPN and CDR2 is SVGIG (reference sequence). The CDR3 DNA reads as TGTGCCTGGAGGGGTGGGAATACGAACACCGGGGAGCTGTTTTTT. Its protein is CAWRGGNTNTGELFF.

The chain employs TRBV27 and TRBJ1-4; 7 bases align to TRBD1. Trimming cost V 6 bases and J 7 bases; bases outside gene matches: 5. CDR3 length equals 13 residues. Germline lookup yields CDR1 MNHEY and CDR2 SMNVEV (reference sequence). The CDR3 reads CASREGTVEKLFF. The CDR3 nucleotides are TGTGCCAGCAGAGAGGGGACAGTTGAAAAACTGTTTTTT.

This clonotype was seen once. This chain connects TRBV18 to TRBJ2-1; tentatively, D is TRBD1 (5 bases). The CDR3 length is 13 residues. V was trimmed by 3 bases and J by 9 bases, leaving 12 bases between them. Germline CDR1 is KGHSH and CDR2 is LQKENI. The CDR3 loop reads CASSPSDTREQFF. The CDR3 DNA sequence: TGTGCCAGCTCACCTTCGGACACGCGTGAGCAGTTCTTC.

DNA for the CDR3: TGCGCCAGCAGCCAAGATCATTCGGGGAACTGGGCCAACGTCCTGACTTTC. It translates to CASSQDHSGNWANVLTF. The chain joins TRBV4-3 to TRBJ2-6; D may be TRBD2 (5 bases). The V gene's germline CDR1 is LGHNA and CDR2 YSLEER. Trimming removed 0 bases from V and 5 bases from J, with 14 bases in between. This CDR3 comprises 17 residues.

The rearrangement joins TRBV18 to TRBJ2-1; D is unresolved. V was pared by 6 bases and J by 5 bases, with 11 bases between. CDR1 is KGHSH and CDR2 is LQKENI in the germline V gene. This CDR3 contains 13 residues. The CDR3: CASSRPDHNEQFF. The CDR3 DNA sequence: TGTGCCAGCTCCCGGCCCGACCACAATGAGCAGTTCTTC.

The chain joins TRBV12-3 or TRBV12-4 to TRBJ1-5; D not certain. The length of the CDR3 is 15 residues. V dropped 5 bases and J dropped 2 bases, with 13 bases sitting between them. The CDR3 spells CASSLGRVGNQPQHF. In DNA, the CDR3 is TGTGCCAGCAGTCTTGGGAGGGTTGGCAATCAGCCCCAGCATTTT.

The CDR3 spells CASSPRGTERAFF. For the CDR3, the DNA is TGTGCCAGCAGCCCCCGCGGGACCGAACGAGCTTTCTTT. The chain uses TRBV12-3 or TRBV12-4 and TRBJ1-1; weak D call: TRBD1 (5 bases). The CDR3 loop spans 13 amino acids. Trimming removed 6 bases from V and 10 bases from J, with 18 bases in between.

The chain uses TRBV7-2 and TRBJ2-1; 9 positions match TRBD1. J was trimmed by 1 base and V by 0 bases; bases with no gene match: 1. The CDR3 spans 16 residues. The germline CDR1 and CDR2 sequences are SGHTA and FQGNSA. The CDR3 spells CASSLAGTGSYNEQFF. As DNA, the CDR3 is TGTGCCAGCAGCTTAGCGGGGACAGGGTCCTACAATGAGCAGTTCTTC.

The chain combines TRBV7-2 with TRBJ1-2, with D unresolved. CDR1 is SGHTA and CDR2 is FQGNSA in the germline V gene. V gave up 2 bases and J gave up 7 bases, with 26 bases separating them. This CDR3 contains 18 residues. CDR3 DNA sequence: TGTGCCAGCAGCTTACTGGCAGAACCATCCTACTCTATGGCTGGCTACACCTTC. Translation gives CASSLLAEPSYSMAGYTF.

CDR3 sequence: CASSIAGQAGNQPQHF. DNA for the CDR3: TGTGCCAGTAGTATAGCGGGACAGGCTGGCAATCAGCCCCAGCATTTT. The rearrangement uses TRBV19 and TRBJ1-5; 8 bases line up with TRBD1. V gave up 1 base and J gave up 2 bases; unmatched junction bases: 4. Germline CDR1 and CDR2: LNHDA and SQIVND (reference sequence). This CDR3 has 16 residues.

V gene TRBV29-1 combines with J gene TRBJ2-2, with 9 bases lining up with TRBD2. The CDR3 spans 16 residues. The trim removed 6 bases at V and 0 bases at J, leaving 8 bases unmatched. Germline CDR1 is SQVTM and CDR2 is ANQGSEA. CDR3 sequence reads: CSVLGLAGTNTGELFF. As DNA, the CDR3 is TGCAGCGTACTGGGCCTAGCGGGAACGAACACCGGGGAGCTGTTTTTT.

The V call is TRBV18, the J call TRBJ2-1; 7 bases agree with TRBD1. The length of the CDR3 is 16 residues. The V gene's germline CDR1 is KGHSH and CDR2 LQKENI. V dropped 2 bases and J dropped 6; count of bases not matched to a gene: 10. CDR3 protein: CASSPGDSAWGNEQFF. The DNA of the CDR3 is TGTGCCAGCTCACCAGGGGACAGCGCCTGGGGCAATGAGCAGTTCTTC.

V usage is TRBV29-1 and J usage is TRBJ1-2; D is unresolved. Germline CDR1 and CDR2: SQVTM and ANQGSEA. V gave up 6 bases and J gave up 0 bases, with 11 bases separating them. This CDR3 has 13 residues. The CDR3, as DNA: TGCAGCGTCACCCTGATAGCTAACTATGGCTACACCTTC. It yields the protein CSVTLIANYGYTF. The complete variable domain, with remaining parts taken from reference TRBV29-1 and TRBJ1-2, reads SAVISQKPSRDICQRGTSLTIQCQVDSQVTMMFWYRQQPGQSLTLIATANQGSEATYESGFVIDKFPISRPNLTFSTLTVSNMSPEDSSIYLCSVTLIANYGYTFGSGTRLTVV.

The chain carries TRBV20-1 and TRBJ2-1; no clear D. This CDR3 comprises 12 residues. Trimming left V 6 bases short and J 3 bases short, with 9 bases between. Germline assignment: CDR1 DFQATT and CDR2 SNEGSKA (reference sequence). The CDR3 here is CSACPSYNEQFF. For the CDR3, the DNA is TGCAGTGCCTGCCCCAGCTACAATGAGCAGTTCTTC.

The chain recombines TRBV20-1 with TRBJ1-2, with D possibly matching TRBD1 (5 bases). Deletions cut 3 bases from V and 6 bases from J, with 14 bases between. Germline CDR1 is DFQATT and CDR2 is SNEGSKA (reference sequence). This CDR3 has 13 residues. DNA for the CDR3: TGCAGTGCTAGTATTCGGGGGGTCAATGGCTACACCTTC. Translating gives CSASIRGVNGYTF.

The chain has TRBV6-4 and TRBJ1-2; 10 bases are a match to TRBD1. V shed 3 bases and J 7 bases; nucleotides not matched to a gene: 2. The germline V gene has CDR1 MRHNA and CDR2 SNTAGT. The length of the CDR3 is 13 residues. Here the CDR3 reads CASSEGTGVGYTF. The CDR3 coding sequence is TGTGCCAGCAGTGAAGGGACAGGGGTTGGCTACACCTTC.

V gene TRBV5-1 combines with J gene TRBJ2-2; 7 bases fit TRBD2. CDR3 length: 15 amino acids. V lost 2 bases and J lost 6; bases outside the gene matches: 7. Germline V gene lookup returns CDR1 SGHRS and CDR2 YFSETQ. The CDR3 region has the DNA TGCGCCAGCAGCTTCCGGGAGGTTAAAGCCGGGGAGCTGTTTTTT. It encodes CASSFREVKAGELFF.

V is TRBV6-5 and J is TRBJ2-1; maybe TRBD1 (5 bases). CDR1 is MNHEY and CDR2 is SVGAGI in the germline V gene. The CDR3 is 15 residues long. V was cut by 6 bases and J by 0 bases, with 12 bases left in between. DNA for the CDR3: TGTGCCAGCAGGAAGGACACGGGCTCCTACAATGAGCAGTTCTTC. It encodes CASRKDTGSYNEQFF.

J is TRBJ2-1 and V is TRBV12-3 or TRBV12-4; 10 nucleotides align to TRBD1. This CDR3 region has 15 residues. Unmatched junction bases numbered 8, after V lost 5 bases and J lost 7 bases. The chain's CDR3 is CASSPTGGVGNEQFF. The CDR3 bases are TGTGCCAGCAGTCCGACAGGGGGCGTCGGGAATGAGCAGTTCTTC.

The chain joins TRBV7-2 to TRBJ2-3, with TRBD2 matching over 7 bases. CDR1 and CDR2 from the germline V gene are SGHTA and FQGNSA. Trimming at V came to 5 bases and at J to 3 bases, leaving 5 bases not matched to a gene. The CDR3 runs to 14 residues. The CDR3 region is CASSPNSGTDTQYF. The CDR3 region has the DNA TGTGCCAGCAGCCCCAATAGCGGGACAGATACGCAGTATTTT.

The rearrangement uses TRBV19 and TRBJ2-3, with TRBD2 as a possible D gene (5 bases). The V gene lost 0 bases and the J gene lost 3 bases, with 7 bases spanning the gap. CDR1 and CDR2 from the germline V gene are LNHDA and SQIVND (reference sequence). There are 14 residues in the CDR3. Here the CDR3 reads CASSIDRDTDTQYF. The CDR3 DNA reads as TGTGCCAGTAGTATAGATCGGGATACAGATACGCAGTATTTT.

V is TRBV30 and J is TRBJ1-2, with 7 bases lining up with TRBD1. Germline V gene data show CDR1 as GTSNPN and CDR2 as SVGIG (reference sequence). This CDR3 comprises 15 residues. Trimming at V came to 4 bases and at J to 2 bases, leaving 10 bases not matched to a gene. CDR3 in DNA: TGTGCCTGGATGAGAGACAGGGCAATCAACTATGGCTACACCTTC. It is translated as CAWMRDRAINYGYTF.

In nucleotides, the CDR3 is TGTGCCAGCAGCCAAGAAGAGACTAGCGGAATATACAATGAGCAGTTCTTC. Residues: CASSQEETSGIYNEQFF. This chain links TRBV4-2 with TRBJ2-1; 9 bases line up with TRBD2. The V gene end was trimmed by 0 bases and the J gene end by 4 bases; junction bases not matched to a gene: 7. CDR3 length: 17 residues. Germline loops: CDR1 LGHNA, CDR2 YNFKEQ.

The chain employs TRBV9 and TRBJ2-4; no clear D gene. The CDR3 loop spans 17 amino acids. Germline CDR1 and CDR2: SGDLS and YYNGEE. V lost 0 bases and J 1 base, leaving 14 bases between the germline ends. The CDR3 loop is CASSVEPVSSAKNIQYF. CDR3 DNA: TGTGCCAGCAGCGTAGAGCCGGTATCCTCGGCCAAAAACATTCAGTACTTC.

The V and J genes are TRBV30 and TRBJ2-1; a possible D gene is TRBD2 (6 bases). Germline V gene sequence: CDR1 GTSNPN, CDR2 SVGIG (reference sequence). The CDR3 contains 14 residues. Trimming took off 0 bases at V and 5 bases at J, with 11 bases between the two ends. As DNA, the CDR3 is TGTGCCTGGAGTGTAAAAAGCGGGCACAATGAGCAGTTCTTC. Translating it yields CAWSVKSGHNEQFF. Using reference TRBV30 and TRBJ2-1 for the parts outside the CDR3, the full variable domain is SQTIHQWPATLVQPVGSPLSLECTVEGTSNPNLYWYRQAAGRGLQLLFYSVGIGQISSEVPQNLSASRPQDRQFILSSKKLLLSDSGFYLCAWSVKSGHNEQFFGPGTRLTVL.